These 8 T cell receptor beta chains came from one sample sequenced in a study of spatial heterogeneity in lung cancer (dated by TCRdb to 2018 to 2020). Read against the paper, the sample's time point label means: blood at routine non-recurrence follow-up after resection. Without any cell sorting, TCR sequencing was performed on whole RNA extracted either from tumor and nontumor lung tissue or from cryopreserved PBMC samples. To prepare the library, 5' RACE was applied. The sequencer was a NextSeq 500. TCRdb trimmed public reads at Q25 via fastp, called clones via MiXCR and kept in-frame beta chains. Identical CDR3 proteins give one entry, which carries the most common genes and DNA. The sample has some 120,000 distinct CDR3 sequences on record, about 12% of them singletons. Approximately 15% of the sample lies in the top ten. Source: PBMCs, taken at follow-up. These receptors all stem from a male donor with early-stage non-small cell lung cancer.

The CDR3 loop is CASSSYNDNSPLHF. CDR3 nucleotides: TGTGCCAGCAGCTCCTACAACGATAATTCACCCCTCCACTTT. The J gene is TRBJ1-6, the V gene TRBV7-9; no clear D. The CDR3 loop spans 14 amino acids. V was cut by 4 bases and J by 5 bases, with 9 bases left in between. The germline V gene encodes CDR1 SEHNR and CDR2 FQNEAQ (reference sequence).

This clonotype was observed a few times. The V call is TRBV7-9, the J call TRBJ2-1; unclear D gene. CDR1 is SEHNR and CDR2 is FQNEAQ in the germline V gene (reference sequence). The germline V and J ends were trimmed by 6 bases and 8 bases, with 8 bases remaining between them. There are 11 residues in the CDR3. The CDR3, as DNA: TGTGCCAGCAGTAAGGTGGATGAGCAGTTCTTC. As protein: CASSKVDEQFF.

This clonotype was seen at least ten times. This rearrangement joins TRBV10-3 to TRBJ2-3; the match to TRBD2 covers 9 bases. The CDR3 is 14 residues long. Looked up from germline, CDR1 is ENHRY and CDR2 is SYGVKD. V was pared by 7 bases and J by 6 bases, with 8 bases of the junction left unmatched. The CDR3 DNA follows: TGTGCCATCAAGGCGGGGGGGCCCGCGGATACGCAGTATTTT. It translates to CAIKAGGPADTQYF.

Only a few counts were recorded for this clonotype. V is TRBV10-3 and J is TRBJ2-7; weak D call: TRBD1 (5 bases). There are 15 residues in the CDR3. The germline CDR1 and CDR2 sequences are ENHRY and SYGVKD. The V gene lost 0 bases and the J gene lost 6 bases, with 15 bases spanning the gap. This CDR3 reads CAISESTGRGGEQYF. Written as DNA, the CDR3 is TGTGCCATCAGTGAGTCGACGGGTAGGGGTGGCGAGCAGTACTTC.

This clonotype showed up just a few times. The chain joins TRBV7-2 to TRBJ2-4, with TRBD1 matching over 7 bases. Germline V gives CDR1 SGHTA, CDR2 FQGNSA. This CDR3 is 17 amino acids long. Trimming took 5 bases from V and 1 from J; bases not matched to a gene: 11. CDR3 loop: CASSPTGVGLAKNIQYF. DNA for the CDR3: TGTGCCAGCAGCCCCACAGGGGTAGGACTGGCCAAAAACATTCAGTACTTC.

J is TRBJ2-3 and V is TRBV7-2; D call uncertain. Germline-derived CDR1 and CDR2 are SGHTA and FQGNSA. CDR3 length equals 12 residues. Trimming took 3 bases from V and 5 from J, leaving 6 bases between them. CDR3 bases: TGTGCCAGCAGCTTTTACGGAGATACGCAGTATTTT. This codes for CASSFYGDTQYF.

This clonotype was counted many times. V gene TRBV7-9 combines with J gene TRBJ2-7, with TRBD2 matching over 10 bases. J was trimmed by 3 bases and V by 5 bases; bases with no gene match: 10. The germline V gene has CDR1 SEHNR and CDR2 FQNEAQ (reference sequence). The CDR3 length is 16 residues. The CDR3, as DNA: TGTGCCAGCAGCCCGAACGAGCGGGGGGGCATCTACGAGCAGTACTTC. Amino acid sequence: CASSPNERGGIYEQYF.

In its sample, this clonotype was seen once. DNA of the CDR3: TGCGCCAGCAGCTTGTCACAGGGATTGGATGAAGCTTTCTTT. This translates into CASSLSQGLDEAFF. The chain uses TRBV5-1 and TRBJ1-1; D is possibly TRBD1 (6 bases). Germline V gene data show CDR1 as SGHRS and CDR2 as YFSETQ. The CDR3 sequence is 14 residues long. V lost 1 base, J lost 7 bases, and 14 bases lay in between.